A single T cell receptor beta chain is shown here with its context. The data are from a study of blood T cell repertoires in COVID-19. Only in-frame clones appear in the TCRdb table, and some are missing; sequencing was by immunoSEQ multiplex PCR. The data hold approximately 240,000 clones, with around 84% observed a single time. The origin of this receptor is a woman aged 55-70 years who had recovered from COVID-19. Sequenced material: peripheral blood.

This CDR3 reads CASIERGPTDTQYF. The CDR3 DNA reads as TGTGCCAGTATAGAGCGGGGGCCCACAGATACGCAGTATTTT. V usage is TRBV19 and J usage is TRBJ2-3; 8 bases agree with TRBD2. From germline, CDR1 is LNHDA and CDR2 SQIVND (reference sequence). With 7 bases clipped from V and 2 bases from J, the junction kept 5 bases outside the gene matches. The CDR3 sequence is 14 residues long.